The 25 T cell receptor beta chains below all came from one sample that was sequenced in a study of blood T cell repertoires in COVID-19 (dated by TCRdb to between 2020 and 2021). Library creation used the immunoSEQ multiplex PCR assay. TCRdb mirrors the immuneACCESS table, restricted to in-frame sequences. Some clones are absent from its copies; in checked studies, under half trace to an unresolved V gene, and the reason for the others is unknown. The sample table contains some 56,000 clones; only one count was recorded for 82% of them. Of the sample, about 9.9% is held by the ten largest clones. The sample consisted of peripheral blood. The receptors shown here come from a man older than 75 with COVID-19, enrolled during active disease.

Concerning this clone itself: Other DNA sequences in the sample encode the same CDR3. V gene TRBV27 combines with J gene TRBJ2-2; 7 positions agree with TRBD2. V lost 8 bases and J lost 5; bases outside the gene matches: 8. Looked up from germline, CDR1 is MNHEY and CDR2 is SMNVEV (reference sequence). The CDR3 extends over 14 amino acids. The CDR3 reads CASLRTGGTGELFF. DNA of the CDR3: TGTGCCAGCCTTCGGACGGGGGGAACCGGGGAGCTGTTTTTT.

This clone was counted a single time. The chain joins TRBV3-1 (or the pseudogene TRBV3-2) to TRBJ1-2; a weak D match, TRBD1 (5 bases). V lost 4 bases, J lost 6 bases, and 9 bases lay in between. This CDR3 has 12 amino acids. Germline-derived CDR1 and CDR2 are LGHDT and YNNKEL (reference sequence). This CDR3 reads CASSPWGDGYTF. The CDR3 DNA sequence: TGTGCCAGCAGCCCTTGGGGGGATGGCTACACCTTC.

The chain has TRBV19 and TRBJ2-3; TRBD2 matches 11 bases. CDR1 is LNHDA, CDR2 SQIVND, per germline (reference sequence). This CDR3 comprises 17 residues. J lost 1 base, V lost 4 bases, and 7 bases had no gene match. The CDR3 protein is CASSTPSGGLGTDTQYF. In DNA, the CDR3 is TGTGCCAGTAGTACACCTAGCGGGGGGCTTGGCACAGATACGCAGTATTTT. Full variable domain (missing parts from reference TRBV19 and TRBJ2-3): DGGITQSPKYLFRKEGQNVTLSCEQNLNHDAMYWYRQDPGQGLRLIYYSQIVNDFQKGDIAEGYSVSREKKESFPLTVTSAQKNPTAFYLCASSTPSGGLGTDTQYFGPGTRLTVL.

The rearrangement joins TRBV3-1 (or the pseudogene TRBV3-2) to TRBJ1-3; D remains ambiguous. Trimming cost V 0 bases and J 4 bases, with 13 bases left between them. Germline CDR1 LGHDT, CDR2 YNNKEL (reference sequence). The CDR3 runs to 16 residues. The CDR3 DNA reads TGTGCCAGCAGCCAAGATGTGATGACATCGGGAAACACCATATATTTT. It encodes CASSQDVMTSGNTIYF.

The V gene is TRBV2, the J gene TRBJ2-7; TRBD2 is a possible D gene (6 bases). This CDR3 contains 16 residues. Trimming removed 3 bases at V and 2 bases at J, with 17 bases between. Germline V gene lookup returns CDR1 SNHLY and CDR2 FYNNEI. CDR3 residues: CASSEARAGSPYEQYV. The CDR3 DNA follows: TGTGCCAGCAGTGAGGCCCGAGCGGGCTCTCCCTACGAGCAGTACGTC.

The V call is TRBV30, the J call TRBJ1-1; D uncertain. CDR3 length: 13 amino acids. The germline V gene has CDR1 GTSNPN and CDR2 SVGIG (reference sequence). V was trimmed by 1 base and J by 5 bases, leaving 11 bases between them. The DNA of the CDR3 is TGTGCCTGGAGTGAGGTACGGGGTACTGAAGCTTTCTTT. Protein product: CAWSEVRGTEAFF.

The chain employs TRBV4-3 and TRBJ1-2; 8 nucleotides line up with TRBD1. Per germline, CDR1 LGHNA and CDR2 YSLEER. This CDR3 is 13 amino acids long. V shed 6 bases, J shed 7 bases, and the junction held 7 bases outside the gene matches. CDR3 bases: TGCGCCAGCAGTCGAGACAGGGGAACTGGCTACACCTTC. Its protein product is CASSRDRGTGYTF.

The CDR3 sequence: CASTPTGWGQRGENYGYTF. CDR3 DNA: TGTGCCAGTACCCCGACAGGGTGGGGGCAACGTGGCGAAAACTATGGCTACACCTTC. The chain employs TRBV19 and TRBJ1-2; 7 bases are shared with TRBD1. This CDR3 has 19 residues. Trimming took 7 bases from V and 2 from J; bases not matched to a gene: 22. The germline V gene has CDR1 LNHDA and CDR2 SQIVND (reference sequence).

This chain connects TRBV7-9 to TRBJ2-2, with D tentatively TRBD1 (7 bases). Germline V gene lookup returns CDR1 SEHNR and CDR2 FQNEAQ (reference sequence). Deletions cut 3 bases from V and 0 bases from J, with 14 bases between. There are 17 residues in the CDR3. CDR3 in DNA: TGTGCCAGCAGCTTCCAACCCAGGGGGGCGAACACCGGGGAGCTGTTTTTT. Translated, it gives CASSFQPRGANTGELFF. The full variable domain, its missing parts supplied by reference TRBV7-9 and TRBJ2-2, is DTGVSQNPRHKITKRGQNVTFRCDPISEHNRLYWYRQTLGQGPEFLTYFQNEAQLEKSRLLSDRFSAERPKGSFSTLEIQRTEQGDSAMYLCASSFQPRGANTGELFFGEGSRLTVL.

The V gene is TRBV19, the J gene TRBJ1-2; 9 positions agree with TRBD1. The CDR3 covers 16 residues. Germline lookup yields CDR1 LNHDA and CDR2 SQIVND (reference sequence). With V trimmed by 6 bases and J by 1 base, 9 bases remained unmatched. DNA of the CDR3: TGTGCCAGTAGAGGACAGGGGAGTGAGGGTAACTATGGCTACACCTTC. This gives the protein CASRGQGSEGNYGYTF.

CDR3: CASSRTGDQPQHF. The CDR3 DNA follows: TGCGCCAGCAGCCGGACAGGAGATCAGCCCCAGCATTTT. The chain carries TRBV4-1 and TRBJ1-5; the match to TRBD1 covers 7 bases. The CDR3 extends over 13 amino acids. The ends lost 4 bases at V and 5 bases at J; junction bases unmatched: 2. Germline values: CDR1 MGHRA, CDR2 YSYEKL.

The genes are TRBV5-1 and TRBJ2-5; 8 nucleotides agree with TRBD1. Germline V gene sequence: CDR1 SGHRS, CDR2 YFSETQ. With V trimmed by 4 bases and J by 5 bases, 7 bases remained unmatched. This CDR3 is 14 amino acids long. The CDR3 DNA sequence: TGCGCCAGCAGCCCGGACAGGGAAGGGGAGACCCAGTACTTC. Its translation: CASSPDREGETQYF.

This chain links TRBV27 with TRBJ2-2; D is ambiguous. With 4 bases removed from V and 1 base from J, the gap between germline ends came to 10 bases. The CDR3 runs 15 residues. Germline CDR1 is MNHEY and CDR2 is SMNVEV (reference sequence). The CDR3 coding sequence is TGTGCCAGCAGTTCCAGGAAAATGAACACCGGGGAGCTGTTTTTT. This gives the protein CASSSRKMNTGELFF.

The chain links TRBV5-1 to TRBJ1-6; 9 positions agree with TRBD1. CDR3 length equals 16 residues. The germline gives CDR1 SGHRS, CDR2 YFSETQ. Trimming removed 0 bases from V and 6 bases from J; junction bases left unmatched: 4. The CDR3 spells CASSLGLGQGNSPLHF. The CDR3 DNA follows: TGCGCCAGCAGCTTGGGGTTGGGACAGGGTAATTCACCCCTCCACTTT.

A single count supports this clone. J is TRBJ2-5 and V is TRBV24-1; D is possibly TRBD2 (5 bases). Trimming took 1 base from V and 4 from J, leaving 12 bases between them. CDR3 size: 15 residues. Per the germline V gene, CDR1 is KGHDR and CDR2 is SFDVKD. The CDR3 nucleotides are TGTGCCACCAGTGATTTATGGGCGGGTTCAGAGACCCAGTACTTC. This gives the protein CATSDLWAGSETQYF.

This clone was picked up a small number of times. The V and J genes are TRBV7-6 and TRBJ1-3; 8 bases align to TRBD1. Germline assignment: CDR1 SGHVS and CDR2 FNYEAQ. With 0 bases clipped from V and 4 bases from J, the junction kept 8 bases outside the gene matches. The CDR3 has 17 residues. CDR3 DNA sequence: TGTGCCAGCAGCTTAGCGGGAGCAGGGGGCGGCGGAAACACCATATATTTT. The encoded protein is CASSLAGAGGGGNTIYF.

As DNA, the CDR3 is TGTGCCAGCAGCATCCAGGGTGGAAGAGAGAGTGGCTACACCTTC. This codes for CASSIQGGRESGYTF. The chain employs TRBV5-4 and TRBJ1-2; D perhaps matches TRBD1 (5 bases). V was clipped by 4 bases and J by 7 bases, with 20 bases between them. CDR1 is SGHNT and CDR2 is YYREEE in the germline V gene (reference sequence). The CDR3 spans 15 residues.

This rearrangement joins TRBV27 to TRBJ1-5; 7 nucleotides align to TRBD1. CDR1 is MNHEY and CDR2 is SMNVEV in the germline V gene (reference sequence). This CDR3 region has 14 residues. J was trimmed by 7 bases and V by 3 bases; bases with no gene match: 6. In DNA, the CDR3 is TGTGCCAGCAGTTTGACAGGGAGTTGGCAGCCCCAGCATTTT. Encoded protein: CASSLTGSWQPQHF.

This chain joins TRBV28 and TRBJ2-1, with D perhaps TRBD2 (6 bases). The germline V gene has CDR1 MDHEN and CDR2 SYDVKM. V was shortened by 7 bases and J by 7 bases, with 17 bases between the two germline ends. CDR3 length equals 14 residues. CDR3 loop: CASTDRDWLNEQFF. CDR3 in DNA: TGTGCCAGCACGGACCGGGACTGGCTTAATGAGCAGTTCTTC.

DNA for the CDR3: TGTGCCAGCAGTTACTGGGGACTGGCAGAGGAAAAACTGTTTTTT. It encodes CASSYWGLAEEKLFF. V gene TRBV6-5 combines with J gene TRBJ1-4, with D tentatively TRBD1 (5 bases). The CDR3 loop spans 15 amino acids. V shed 1 base and J shed 8 bases, with 14 bases lying between them. The germline gives CDR1 MNHEY, CDR2 SVGAGI.

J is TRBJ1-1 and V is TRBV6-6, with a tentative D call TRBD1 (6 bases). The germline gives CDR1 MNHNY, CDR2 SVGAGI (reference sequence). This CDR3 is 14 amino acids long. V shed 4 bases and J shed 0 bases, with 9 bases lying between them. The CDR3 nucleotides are TGTGCCAGCAGTTCAAGACAGGTGAACACTGAAGCTTTCTTT. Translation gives CASSSRQVNTEAFF.

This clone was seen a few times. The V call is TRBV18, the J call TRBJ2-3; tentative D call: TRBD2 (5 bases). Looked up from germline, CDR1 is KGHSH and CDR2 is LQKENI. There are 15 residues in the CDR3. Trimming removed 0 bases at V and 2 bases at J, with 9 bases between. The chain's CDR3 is CASSPPGDNTDTQYF. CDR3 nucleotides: TGTGCCAGCTCACCACCGGGAGACAACACAGATACGCAGTATTTT.

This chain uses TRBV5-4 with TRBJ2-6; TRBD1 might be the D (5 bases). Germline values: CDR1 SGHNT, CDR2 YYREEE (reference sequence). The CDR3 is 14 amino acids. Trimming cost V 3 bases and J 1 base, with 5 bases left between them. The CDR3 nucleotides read TGTGCCAGCAGCTCAGGGTCTGGGGCCAACGTCCTGACTTTC. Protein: CASSSGSGANVLTF.

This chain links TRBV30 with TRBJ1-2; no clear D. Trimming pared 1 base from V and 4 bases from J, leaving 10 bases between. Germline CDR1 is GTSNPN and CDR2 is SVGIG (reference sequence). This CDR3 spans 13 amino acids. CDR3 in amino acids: CAWSGSPGYGYTF. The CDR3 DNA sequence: TGTGCCTGGAGTGGTTCCCCGGGCTATGGCTACACCTTC. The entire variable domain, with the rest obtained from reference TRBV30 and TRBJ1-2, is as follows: SQTIHQWPATLVQPVGSPLSLECTVEGTSNPNLYWYRQAAGRGLQLLFYSVGIGQISSEVPQNLSASRPQDRQFILSSKKLLLSDSGFYLCAWSGSPGYGYTFGSGTRLTVV.

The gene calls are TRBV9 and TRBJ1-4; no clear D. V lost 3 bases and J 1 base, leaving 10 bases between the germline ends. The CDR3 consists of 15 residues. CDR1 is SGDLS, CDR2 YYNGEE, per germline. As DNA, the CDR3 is TGTGCCAGCAGCGCTTCAGTTTTAACTAATGAAAAACTGTTTTTT. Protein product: CASSASVLTNEKLFF.